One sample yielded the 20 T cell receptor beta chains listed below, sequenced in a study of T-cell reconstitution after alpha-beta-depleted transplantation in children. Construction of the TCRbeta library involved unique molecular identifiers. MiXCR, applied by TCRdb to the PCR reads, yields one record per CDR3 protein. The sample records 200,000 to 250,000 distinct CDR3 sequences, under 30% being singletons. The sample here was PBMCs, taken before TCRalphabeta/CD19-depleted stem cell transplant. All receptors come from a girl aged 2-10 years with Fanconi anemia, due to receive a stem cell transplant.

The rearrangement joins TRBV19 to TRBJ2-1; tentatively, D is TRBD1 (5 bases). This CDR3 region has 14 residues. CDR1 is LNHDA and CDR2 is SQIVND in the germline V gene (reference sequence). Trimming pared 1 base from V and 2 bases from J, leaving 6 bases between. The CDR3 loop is CASSIGTTYNEQFF. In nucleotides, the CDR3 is TGTGCCAGTAGTATAGGGACAACCTACAATGAGCAGTTCTTC.

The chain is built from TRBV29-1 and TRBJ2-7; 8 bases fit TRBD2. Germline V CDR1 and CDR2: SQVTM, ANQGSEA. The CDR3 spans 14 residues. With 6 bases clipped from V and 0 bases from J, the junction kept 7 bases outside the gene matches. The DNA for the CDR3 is TGCAGCGTCGGGTTACGGGGGGGCTCCTACGAGCAGTACTTC. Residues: CSVGLRGGSYEQYF.

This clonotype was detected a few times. CDR3 sequence: CASSPRTSAVDEQFF. The CDR3 DNA reads TGTGCCAGCAGCCCAAGAACTAGCGCTGTCGATGAGCAGTTCTTC. The rearrangement uses TRBV7-3 and TRBJ2-1, with TRBD2 matching over 7 bases. This CDR3 contains 15 residues. Germline lookup yields CDR1 SGHTA and CDR2 FQGTGA. Trimming took 5 bases from V and 8 from J; bases not matched to a gene: 12.

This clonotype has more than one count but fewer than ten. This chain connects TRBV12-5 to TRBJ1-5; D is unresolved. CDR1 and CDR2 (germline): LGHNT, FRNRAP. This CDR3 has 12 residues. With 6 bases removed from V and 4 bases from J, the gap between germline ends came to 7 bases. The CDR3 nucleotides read TGTGCTAGTGGAAACCCGAATCAGCCCCAGCATTTT. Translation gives CASGNPNQPQHF.

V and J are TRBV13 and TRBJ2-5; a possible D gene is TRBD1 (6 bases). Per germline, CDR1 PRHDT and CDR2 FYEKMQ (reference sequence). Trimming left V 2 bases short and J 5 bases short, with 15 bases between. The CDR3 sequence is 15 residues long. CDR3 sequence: CASSLRVQGKETQYF. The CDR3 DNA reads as TGTGCCAGCAGCTTAAGGGTCCAGGGGAAGGAGACCCAGTACTTC.

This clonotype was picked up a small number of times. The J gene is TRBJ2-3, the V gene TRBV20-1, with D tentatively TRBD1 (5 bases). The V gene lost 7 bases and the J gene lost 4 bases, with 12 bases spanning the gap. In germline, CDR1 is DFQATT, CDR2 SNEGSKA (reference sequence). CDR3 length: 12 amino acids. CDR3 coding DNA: TGCAGTGGATCGACAGCCCCAGATACGCAGTATTTT. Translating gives CSGSTAPDTQYF.

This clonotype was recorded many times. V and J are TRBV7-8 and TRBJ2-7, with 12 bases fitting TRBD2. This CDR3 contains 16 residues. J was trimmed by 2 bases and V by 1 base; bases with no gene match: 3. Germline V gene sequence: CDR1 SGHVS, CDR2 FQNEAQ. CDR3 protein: CASSLGTSGAPYEQYF. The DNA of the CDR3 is TGTGCCAGCAGCTTAGGGACTAGCGGGGCGCCCTACGAGCAGTACTTC.

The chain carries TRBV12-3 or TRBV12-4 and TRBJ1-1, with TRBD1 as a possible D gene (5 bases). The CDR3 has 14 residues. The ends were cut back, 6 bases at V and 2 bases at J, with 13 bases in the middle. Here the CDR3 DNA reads TGTGCCAGCAGCCAAGACAGAGTAAACACTGAAGCTTTCTTT. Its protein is CASSQDRVNTEAFF.

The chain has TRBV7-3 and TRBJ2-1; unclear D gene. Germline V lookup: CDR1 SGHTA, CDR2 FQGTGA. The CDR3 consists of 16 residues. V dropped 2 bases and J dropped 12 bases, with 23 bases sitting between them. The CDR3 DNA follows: TGTGCCAGCAGCTTAGTTCCCGAGACCTCTATAGTAGGGCAGTTCTTC. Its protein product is CASSLVPETSIVGQFF.

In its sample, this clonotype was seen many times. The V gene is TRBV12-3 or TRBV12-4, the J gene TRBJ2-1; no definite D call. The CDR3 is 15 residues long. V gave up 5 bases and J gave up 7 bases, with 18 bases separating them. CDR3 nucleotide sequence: TGTGCCAGCAGTCCCCCAGTAGTTCGACGGAATGAGCAGTTCTTC. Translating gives CASSPPVVRRNEQFF.

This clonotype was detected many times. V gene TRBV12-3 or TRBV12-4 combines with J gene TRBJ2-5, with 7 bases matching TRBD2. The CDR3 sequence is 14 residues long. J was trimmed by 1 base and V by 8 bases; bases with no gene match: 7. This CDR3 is CASQSGKGQETQYF. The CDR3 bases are TGTGCCAGCCAGAGCGGGAAGGGCCAAGAGACCCAGTACTTC.

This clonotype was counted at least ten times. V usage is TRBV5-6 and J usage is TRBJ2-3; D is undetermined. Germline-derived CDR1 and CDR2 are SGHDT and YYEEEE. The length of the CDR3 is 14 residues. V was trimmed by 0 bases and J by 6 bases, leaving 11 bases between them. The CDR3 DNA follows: TGTGCCAGCAGCTTGGAAGCTAGACGGGATACGCAGTATTTT. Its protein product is CASSLEARRDTQYF.

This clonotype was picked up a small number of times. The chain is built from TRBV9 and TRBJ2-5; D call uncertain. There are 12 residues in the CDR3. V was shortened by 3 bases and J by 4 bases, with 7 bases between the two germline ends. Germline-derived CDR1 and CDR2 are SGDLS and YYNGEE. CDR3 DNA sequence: TGTGCCAGCAGCGCCCCGAGAGAGACCCAGTACTTC. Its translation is CASSAPRETQYF.

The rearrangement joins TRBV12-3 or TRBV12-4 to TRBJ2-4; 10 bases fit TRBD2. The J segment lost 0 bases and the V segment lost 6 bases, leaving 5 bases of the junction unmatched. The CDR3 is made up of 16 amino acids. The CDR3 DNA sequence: TGTGCCAGCAGCAGACTAGCGGGCTCAGCCAAAAACATTCAGTACTTC. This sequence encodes CASSRLAGSAKNIQYF.

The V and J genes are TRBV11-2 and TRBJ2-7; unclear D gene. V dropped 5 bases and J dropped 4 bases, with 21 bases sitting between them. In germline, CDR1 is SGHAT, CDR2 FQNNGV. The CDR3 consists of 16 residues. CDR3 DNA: TGTGCCAGCAGCCTAGTCCCTTCTCAGCTTAAGTACGAGCAGTACTTC. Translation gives CASSLVPSQLKYEQYF.

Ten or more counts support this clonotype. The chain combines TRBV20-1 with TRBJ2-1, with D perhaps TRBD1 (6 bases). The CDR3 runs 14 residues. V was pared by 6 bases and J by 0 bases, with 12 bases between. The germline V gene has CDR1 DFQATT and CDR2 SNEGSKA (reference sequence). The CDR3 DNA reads TGCAGTGCCACAGGGCGAAACTCCTACAATGAGCAGTTCTTC. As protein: CSATGRNSYNEQFF.

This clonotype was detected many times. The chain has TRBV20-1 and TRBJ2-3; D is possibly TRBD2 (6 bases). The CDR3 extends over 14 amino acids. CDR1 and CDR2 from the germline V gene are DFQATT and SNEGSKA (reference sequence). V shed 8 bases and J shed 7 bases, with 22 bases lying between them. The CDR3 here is CSTKPPGLLNTQYF. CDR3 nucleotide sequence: TGCAGTACTAAACCGCCGGGACTCTTAAATACGCAGTATTTT.

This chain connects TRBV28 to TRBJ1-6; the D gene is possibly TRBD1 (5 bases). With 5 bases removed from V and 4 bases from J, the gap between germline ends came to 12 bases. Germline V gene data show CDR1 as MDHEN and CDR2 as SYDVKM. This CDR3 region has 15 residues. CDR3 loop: CASSLGEAYNSPLHF. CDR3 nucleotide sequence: TGTGCCAGCAGTCTAGGGGAGGCTTATAATTCACCCCTCCACTTT.

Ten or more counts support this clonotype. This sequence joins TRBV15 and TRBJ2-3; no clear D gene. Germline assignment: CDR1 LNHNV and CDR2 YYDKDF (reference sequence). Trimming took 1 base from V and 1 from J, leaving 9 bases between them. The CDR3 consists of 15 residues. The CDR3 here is CATSRGWQGTDTQYF. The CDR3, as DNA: TGTGCCACCAGCAGAGGTTGGCAGGGCACAGATACGCAGTATTTT.

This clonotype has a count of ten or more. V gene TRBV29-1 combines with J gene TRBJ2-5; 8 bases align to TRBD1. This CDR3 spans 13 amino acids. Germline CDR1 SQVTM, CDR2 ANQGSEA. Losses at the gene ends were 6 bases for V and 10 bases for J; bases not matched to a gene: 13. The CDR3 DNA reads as TGCAGCGTGACCGGGACAGGTTGGGGAGGCCAGTACTTC. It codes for CSVTGTGWGGQYF.